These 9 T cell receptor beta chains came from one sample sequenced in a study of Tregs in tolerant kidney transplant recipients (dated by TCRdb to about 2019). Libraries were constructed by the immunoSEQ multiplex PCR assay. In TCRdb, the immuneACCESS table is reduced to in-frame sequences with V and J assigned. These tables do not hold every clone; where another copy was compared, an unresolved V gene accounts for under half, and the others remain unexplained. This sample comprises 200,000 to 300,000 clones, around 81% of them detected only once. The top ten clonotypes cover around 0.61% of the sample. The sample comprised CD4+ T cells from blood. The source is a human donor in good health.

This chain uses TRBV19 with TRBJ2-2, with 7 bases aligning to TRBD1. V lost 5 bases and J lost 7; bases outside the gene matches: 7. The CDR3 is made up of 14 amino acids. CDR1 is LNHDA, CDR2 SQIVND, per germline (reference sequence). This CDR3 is CASSYRGVNGELFF. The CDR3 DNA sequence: TGTGCCAGTAGTTACAGGGGAGTCAACGGGGAGCTGTTTTTT.

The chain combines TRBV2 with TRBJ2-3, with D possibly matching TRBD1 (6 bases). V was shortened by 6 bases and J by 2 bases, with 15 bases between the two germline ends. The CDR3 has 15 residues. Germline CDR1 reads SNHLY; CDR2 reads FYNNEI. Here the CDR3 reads CASSRDISYTDTQYF. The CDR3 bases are TGTGCCAGCAGCCGGGACATAAGCTACACAGATACGCAGTATTTT.

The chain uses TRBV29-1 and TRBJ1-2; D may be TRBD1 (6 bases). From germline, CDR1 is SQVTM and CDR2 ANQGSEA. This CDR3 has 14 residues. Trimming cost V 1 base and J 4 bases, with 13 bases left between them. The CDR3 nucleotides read TGCAGCGTTGAAGGGGGAGGACAGACCTATGGCTACACCTTC. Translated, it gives CSVEGGGQTYGYTF.

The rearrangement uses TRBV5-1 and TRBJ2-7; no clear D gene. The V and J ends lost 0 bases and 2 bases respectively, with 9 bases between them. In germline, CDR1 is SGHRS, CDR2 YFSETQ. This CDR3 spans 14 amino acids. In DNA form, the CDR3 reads TGCGCCAGCAGCTTGGGAGGAACCACCTACGAGCAGTACTTC. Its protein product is CASSLGGTTYEQYF.

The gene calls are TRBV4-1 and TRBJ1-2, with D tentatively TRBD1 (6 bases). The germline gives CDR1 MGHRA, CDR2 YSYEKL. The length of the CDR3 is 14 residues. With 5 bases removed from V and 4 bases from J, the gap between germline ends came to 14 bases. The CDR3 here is CASSAGAAGYGYTF. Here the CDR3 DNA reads TGCGCCAGCAGCGCGGGGGCGGCCGGCTATGGCTACACCTTC.

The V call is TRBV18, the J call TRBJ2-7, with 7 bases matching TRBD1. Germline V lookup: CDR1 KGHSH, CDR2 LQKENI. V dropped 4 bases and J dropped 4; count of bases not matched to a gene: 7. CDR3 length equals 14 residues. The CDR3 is CASSRQGQGYEQYF. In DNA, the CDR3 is TGTGCCAGCTCACGACAGGGTCAAGGATACGAGCAGTACTTC.

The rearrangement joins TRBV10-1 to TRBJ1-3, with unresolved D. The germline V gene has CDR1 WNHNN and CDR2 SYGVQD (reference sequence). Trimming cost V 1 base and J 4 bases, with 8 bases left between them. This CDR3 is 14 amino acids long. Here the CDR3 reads CASSEYAEGNTIYF. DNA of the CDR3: TGCGCCAGCAGTGAGTATGCAGAAGGAAACACCATATATTTT.

CDR3 residues: CASRGNHGIEAFF. In DNA, the CDR3 is TGTGCCAGCAGAGGCAATCACGGGATTGAAGCTTTCTTT. The rearrangement links TRBV2 to TRBJ1-1; D not resolved. The CDR3 totals 13 residues. V dropped 6 bases and J dropped 7 bases, with 15 bases sitting between them. The V gene's germline CDR1 is SNHLY and CDR2 FYNNEI.

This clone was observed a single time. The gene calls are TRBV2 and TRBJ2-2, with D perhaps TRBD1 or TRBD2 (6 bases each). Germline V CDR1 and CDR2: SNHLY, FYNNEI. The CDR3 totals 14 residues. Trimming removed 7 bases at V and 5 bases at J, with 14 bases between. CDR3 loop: CASTAGEVTGELFF. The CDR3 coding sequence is TGTGCCAGCACCGCAGGGGAGGTGACCGGGGAGCTGTTTTTT. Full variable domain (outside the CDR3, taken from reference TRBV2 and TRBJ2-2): EPEVTQTPSHQVTQMGQEVILRCVPISNHLYFYWYRQILGQKVEFLVSFYNNEISEKSEIFDDQFSVERPDGSNFTLKIRSTKLEDSAMYFCASTAGEVTGELFFGEGSRLTVL.